Each of the 26 T cell receptor beta chains below was sequenced from the same sample in a study of post-analysis software for immune sequencing data. TCR beta cDNA libraries included unique molecular identifiers. One entry per CDR3 protein, called by TCRdb with MiXCR from the PCR reads. Seen here are some 260,000 distinct CDR3 sequences, around 34% observed once, and the top ten hold less than 6%. Study-wide findings and caveats: In patients, TRBV5-6, TRBV5-1 and TRBV20-1 belonged to five TRBV segments found more frequently than in controls.

These receptors have no identified antigens. Sequenced input: blood. The receptors shown here come from a girl between 10 and 17 years old with multiple sclerosis.

This clonotype was counted at least ten times. This chain uses TRBV6-5 with TRBJ1-1; TRBD1 matches at 7 bases. CDR3 length: 14 amino acids. The germline gives CDR1 MNHEY, CDR2 SVGAGI. The V segment lost 6 bases and the J segment 0 bases; nucleotides outside the gene matches: 4. DNA for the CDR3: TGTGCCAGCAGACAGGGGCGTATGAACACTGAAGCTTTCTTT. Translating it yields CASRQGRMNTEAFF.

This clonotype was counted between two and nine times. A junction end diverges from the germline sequence, so it may reflect a read error. The V call is TRBV15, the J call TRBJ1-4; no clear D gene. The CDR3 is 13 amino acids. The germline V gene has CDR1 LNHNV and CDR2 YYDKDF (reference sequence). CDR3 sequence: CATSSPEGEKRFF. CDR3 sequence (DNA): TGTGCCACCAGCAGCCCGGAGGGAGAAAAACGGTTTTTT.

This clonotype was observed a few times. The chain employs TRBV3-1 and TRBJ1-1, with 8 bases matching TRBD1. Per germline, CDR1 LGHDT and CDR2 YNNKEL (reference sequence). The V segment lost 0 bases and the J segment 5 bases; nucleotides outside the gene matches: 2. This CDR3 has 14 residues. The CDR3 DNA follows: TGTGCCAGCAGCCAAGACAGGGGGCGGACTGAAGCTTTCTTT. It yields the protein CASSQDRGRTEAFF.

This sequence joins TRBV5-1 and TRBJ1-2; D gene ambiguous. Trimming cost V 3 bases and J 5 bases, with 11 bases left between them. Germline-derived CDR1 and CDR2 are SGHRS and YFSETQ. The CDR3 extends over 13 amino acids. Here the CDR3 reads CASSSRPGYGYTF. The CDR3 coding sequence is TGCGCCAGCAGCTCGAGGCCGGGGTATGGCTACACCTTC.

This clonotype was observed at least ten times. The CDR3 bases are TGCGCCAGCAGCCCAGCCGGGACGCAGGAGGGAAAACTGTTTTTT. Translating gives CASSPAGTQEGKLFF. The chain carries TRBV4-1 and TRBJ1-4; a possible D gene is TRBD1 (5 bases). CDR1 is MGHRA, CDR2 YSYEKL, per germline. The CDR3 consists of 15 residues. V was clipped by 4 bases and J by 10 bases, with 19 bases between them.

On this clonotype: A much bigger clone sits one base away, suggesting this may be a read error. The V call is TRBV20-1, the J call TRBJ2-5; 10 bases line up with TRBD2. The CDR3 runs 13 residues. Trimming removed 3 bases from V and 11 bases from J; junction bases left unmatched: 9. From germline, CDR1 is DFQATT and CDR2 SNEGSKA (reference sequence). CDR3 loop: CSARTSGRNEQYF. The DNA of the CDR3 is TGCAGTGCTAGGACTAGCGGGCGCAATGAGCAGTACTTC.

This chain joins TRBV12-3 or TRBV12-4 and TRBJ2-6; no clear D. V was pared by 3 bases and J by 0 bases, with 12 bases between. This CDR3 has 17 amino acids. The CDR3 sequence: CASSFIRRLSGANVLTF. Here the CDR3 DNA reads TGTGCCAGCAGTTTTATTAGGCGGCTCTCTGGGGCCAACGTCCTGACTTTC.

The chain joins TRBV6-1 to TRBJ2-1; TRBD2 matches at 13 bases. This CDR3 spans 21 amino acids. Germline CDR1 and CDR2: MNHNS and SASEGT. V dropped 5 bases and J dropped 3; count of bases not matched to a gene: 19. The CDR3 bases are TGTGCCAGCAGTACGGAGAGGGCATTTACTAGCGGGGGGGCGGGCTACAATGAGCAGTTCTTC. Protein sequence: CASSTERAFTSGGAGYNEQFF.

This clonotype has a handful of counts. The gene calls are TRBV3-1 and TRBJ1-5; D possibly corresponds to TRBD1 (6 bases). With 4 bases removed from V and 1 base from J, the gap between germline ends came to 8 bases. This CDR3 has 14 amino acids. From germline, CDR1 is LGHDT and CDR2 YNNKEL (reference sequence). CDR3 sequence: CASSRDTSNQPQHF. The DNA of the CDR3 is TGTGCCAGCAGCCGGGACACCAGCAATCAGCCCCAGCATTTT.

In the case of this clonotype: An end of the junction differs from the germline gene, which may be a read error. This sequence joins TRBV10-3 and TRBJ2-3, with D perhaps matching TRBD2 (6 bases). The CDR3 contains 16 residues. CDR1 and CDR2 (germline): ENHRY, SYGVKD. The CDR3 DNA reads as TGTACCATCAGTCCGGATATAGCGGAATCCACAGATACGCAGTATTTT. As protein: CTISPDIAESTDTQYF.

Notes on this clonotype: One base away lies a much larger clone, so this may be a sequencing read error. This rearrangement joins TRBV7-6 to TRBJ2-3, with TRBD2 identical over 12 bases. J lost 1 base, V lost 5 bases, and 22 bases had no gene match. Germline assignment: CDR1 SGHVS and CDR2 FNYEAQ. This CDR3 has 22 residues. The CDR3 sequence is CASSLYSGGLAGRPGGTDTQYF. As DNA, the CDR3 is TGTGCCAGCAGCCTGTACAGTGGAGGACTAGCGGGGAGACCAGGTGGCACAGATACGCAGTATTTT.

This clonotype was seen many times. CDR3 nucleotides: TGTGCCAGCAGTTTCCTTAATCAGCCCCAGCATTTT. Its protein product is CASSFLNQPQHF. The chain joins TRBV12-3 or TRBV12-4 to TRBJ1-5, with D uncertain. V was cut by 3 bases and J by 4 bases, with 4 bases left in between. The CDR3 totals 12 residues.

This clonotype showed up many times. The chain uses TRBV20-1 and TRBJ1-1; weak D call: TRBD1 (5 bases). The CDR3 runs 13 residues. Germline CDR1 reads DFQATT; CDR2 reads SNEGSKA (reference sequence). Deletions cut 4 bases from V and 5 bases from J, with 14 bases between. CDR3 in DNA: TGCAGTGCTACCCGGGGGGTCGATACTGAAGCTTTCTTT. This gives the protein CSATRGVDTEAFF.

This clonotype was counted at least ten times. The chain joins TRBV6-1 to TRBJ1-2; TRBD1 matches 10 bases. The V segment lost 3 bases and the J segment 7 bases; nucleotides outside the gene matches: 2. The CDR3 length is 13 residues. Germline V gene data show CDR1 as MNHNS and CDR2 as SASEGT. CDR3 coding DNA: TGTGCCAGCAGTGATAGGACAGGGGGTGGCTACACCTTC. It specifies CASSDRTGGGYTF.

This clonotype has more than one count but fewer than ten. V usage is TRBV27 and J usage is TRBJ1-1, with 7 nucleotides matching TRBD1. V was clipped by 10 bases and J by 4 bases; unmatched bases: 12. From germline, CDR1 is MNHEY and CDR2 SMNVEV (reference sequence). This CDR3 is built from 14 residues. In nucleotides, the CDR3 is TGTGCCACCCAGATTACAGGGGAGTCCACTGAAGCTTTCTTT. This gives the protein CATQITGESTEAFF.

This clonotype was picked up many times. The V and J genes are TRBV9 and TRBJ2-5; TRBD1 matches at 9 bases. CDR1 and CDR2 from the germline V gene are SGDLS and YYNGEE. The CDR3 runs to 15 residues. The trim removed 3 bases at V and 2 bases at J, leaving 5 bases unmatched. The CDR3 loop reads CASSAGTGSQETQYF. The CDR3 nucleotides read TGTGCCAGCAGCGCCGGGACAGGGTCTCAAGAGACCCAGTACTTC.

The table lists this clonotype with many counts. The J gene is TRBJ1-2, the V gene TRBV9; maybe TRBD1 (6 bases). V lost 6 bases and J 7 bases, leaving 19 bases between the germline ends. The V gene's germline CDR1 is SGDLS and CDR2 YYNGEE. CDR3 length: 14 residues. The CDR3 DNA reads TGTGCCAGCAATCTCGGCCGGGGGCCCTTTGGCTACACCTTC. Protein: CASNLGRGPFGYTF.

The rearrangement uses TRBV29-1 and TRBJ2-1, with 9 bases that match TRBD1. Germline values: CDR1 SQVTM, CDR2 ANQGSEA. CDR3 length: 14 amino acids. V lost 6 bases to trimming and J lost 7 bases; unmatched junction nucleotides: 10. The CDR3 DNA sequence: TGCAGCGTAGTGAACCGGGACAGGGTAAATGAGCAGTTCTTC. Its protein product is CSVVNRDRVNEQFF.

The chain has TRBV5-1 and TRBJ2-7; D perhaps matches TRBD1 (5 bases). Trimming took off 0 bases at V and 2 bases at J, with 9 bases between the two ends. CDR1 SGHRS and CDR2 YFSETQ come from the germline V gene. The CDR3 has 14 residues. CDR3 nucleotides: TGCGCCAGCAGCTTGGGACAGCCAACCTACGAGCAGTACTTC. It translates to CASSLGQPTYEQYF. The variable domain in full, completed from reference TRBV5-1 and TRBJ2-7, reads KAGVTQTPRYLIKTRGQQVTLSCSPISGHRSVSWYQQTPGQGLQFLFEYFSETQRNKGNFPGRFSGRQFSNSRSEMNVSTLELGDSALYLCASSLGQPTYEQYFGPGTRLTVT.

In this sample, this clonotype turned up a few times. The chain couples TRBV9 to TRBJ1-1; a weak D match, TRBD1 (6 bases). V dropped 3 bases and J dropped 6 bases, with 12 bases sitting between them. The CDR3 totals 13 residues. CDR1 is SGDLS, CDR2 YYNGEE, per germline. In DNA, the CDR3 is TGTGCCAGCAGCGCGCCCTACAGGGCTGAAGCTTTCTTT. Its translation is CASSAPYRAEAFF.

This clonotype turned up a few times. The chain joins TRBV4-1 to TRBJ2-3, with TRBD2 matching over 11 bases. This CDR3 has 17 amino acids. CDR1 MGHRA and CDR2 YSYEKL come from the germline V gene. J lost 5 bases, V lost 0 bases, and 7 bases had no gene match. DNA for the CDR3: TGCGCCAGCAGCCAAGAAACTAGCGGGAGTTGGGGAGATACGCAGTATTTT. This sequence encodes CASSQETSGSWGDTQYF.

This chain links TRBV5-1 with TRBJ2-1, with D perhaps TRBD1 (7 bases). Trimming shortened V by 0 bases and J by 4 bases, and 17 bases separated the two germline ends. Germline values: CDR1 SGHRS, CDR2 YFSETQ. The CDR3 spans 17 residues. DNA of the CDR3: TGCGCCAGCAGCTTGGGGCGGGGCAGGGGGGATTACAATGAGCAGTTCTTC. The encoded protein is CASSLGRGRGDYNEQFF.

Concerning this clonotype: A read error may explain this, as a much larger clone is one base away. The gene calls are TRBV5-1 and TRBJ2-3; no definite D call. This CDR3 spans 14 amino acids. Germline V gene data show CDR1 as SGHRS and CDR2 as YFSETQ. The CDR3 protein is CASGIGPSTDAQYF. As DNA, the CDR3 is TGCGCCAGCGGCATCGGTCCCAGCACAGATGCGCAGTATTTT.

V gene TRBV20-1 combines with J gene TRBJ1-4; D ambiguous. This CDR3 has 15 residues. V lost 5 bases to trimming and J lost 3 bases, with 16 bases between them. Germline CDR1 reads DFQATT; CDR2 reads SNEGSKA (reference sequence). CDR3 sequence (DNA): TGCAGTGCTTCGAGGGAGGCCAGGCCTAATGAAAAACTGTTTTTT. Its translation is CSASREARPNEKLFF.

In its sample, this clonotype was seen many times. V usage is TRBV18 and J usage is TRBJ2-5; D is undetermined. The CDR3 consists of 12 residues. V gave up 3 bases and J gave up 1 base, with 3 bases separating them. Germline V gives CDR1 KGHSH, CDR2 LQKENI. The CDR3 sequence: CASSPLQETQYF. The CDR3 DNA reads as TGTGCCAGCTCACCTCTCCAAGAGACCCAGTACTTC.

V is TRBV20-1 and J is TRBJ2-1; TRBD2 agrees at 8 bases. The CDR3 runs 15 residues. V lost 6 bases and J lost 5; bases outside the gene matches: 12. The germline V gene has CDR1 DFQATT and CDR2 SNEGSKA (reference sequence). Here the CDR3 reads CSAEAGGARDNEQFF. The CDR3, as DNA: TGCAGTGCCGAGGCGGGGGGAGCACGGGACAATGAGCAGTTCTTC.